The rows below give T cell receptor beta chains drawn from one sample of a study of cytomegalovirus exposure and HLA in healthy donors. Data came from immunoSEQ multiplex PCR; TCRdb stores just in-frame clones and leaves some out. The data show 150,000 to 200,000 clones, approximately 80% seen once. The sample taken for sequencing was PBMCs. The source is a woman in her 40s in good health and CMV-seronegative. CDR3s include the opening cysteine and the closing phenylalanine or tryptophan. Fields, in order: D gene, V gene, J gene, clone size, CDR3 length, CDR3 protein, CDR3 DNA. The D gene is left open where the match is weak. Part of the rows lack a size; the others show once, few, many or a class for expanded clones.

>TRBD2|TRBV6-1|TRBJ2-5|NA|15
CASSELAGDQETQYF
TGTGCCAGCTCAGAACTAGCGGGGGACCAAGAGACCCAGTACTTC
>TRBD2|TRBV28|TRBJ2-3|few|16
CASSSPGLAGTDTQYF
TGTGCCAGCAGTTCCCCGGGACTAGCGGGAACAGATACGCAGTATTTT
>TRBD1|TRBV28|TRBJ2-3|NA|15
CASSRIGQGGDTQYF
TGTGCCAGCAGTAGAATCGGACAGGGAGGAGATACGCAGTATTTT
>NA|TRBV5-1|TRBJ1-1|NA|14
CASSWGQGDTEAFF
TGCGCCAGCAGCTGGGGGCAGGGCGATACTGAAGCTTTCTTT
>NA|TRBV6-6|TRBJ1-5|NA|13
CASGHFSNQPQHF
TGTGCCAGTGGACATTTTAGCAATCAGCCCCAGCATTTT
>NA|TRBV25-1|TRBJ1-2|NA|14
CASSVPGQIYGYTF
TGTGCCAGCAGTGTACCGGGACAAATCTATGGCTACACCTTC
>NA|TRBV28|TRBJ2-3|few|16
CASSQKQGLSTDTQYF
TGTGCCAGCAGTCAAAAGCAGGGGCTAAGCACAGATACGCAGTATTTT
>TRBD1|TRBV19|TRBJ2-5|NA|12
CASSQGGETQYF
TGTGCCAGTAGCCAAGGGGGCGAGACCCAGTACTTC
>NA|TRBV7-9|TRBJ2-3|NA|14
CASSFSQSTDTQYF
TGTGCCAGCAGCTTCTCGCAGTCCACAGATACGCAGTATTTT
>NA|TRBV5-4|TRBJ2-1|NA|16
CAIPGSRSLGYNEQFF
TGTGCCATTCCTGGCTCGAGGTCTCTGGGCTACAATGAGCAGTTCTTC
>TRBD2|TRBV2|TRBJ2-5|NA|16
CASSPKLRLAEEAQYF
TGTGCCAGCAGTCCAAAGCTCCGACTAGCGGAAGAGGCCCAGTACTTC
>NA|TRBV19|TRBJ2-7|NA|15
CASGSGRPGTYEQYF
TGTGCCAGTGGATCAGGACGGCCAGGGACCTACGAGCAGTACTTC
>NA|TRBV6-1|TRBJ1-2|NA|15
CASSEHLQGSGGYTF
TGTGCCAGCAGTGAACACCTACAGGGCTCGGGTGGCTACACCTTC
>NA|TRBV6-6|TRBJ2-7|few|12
CASSSQDYEQYF
TGTGCCAGCAGTAGCCAGGACTACGAGCAGTACTTC
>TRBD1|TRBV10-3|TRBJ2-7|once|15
CAISEIPGQAYEQYF
TGTGCCATCAGCGAGATTCCCGGACAGGCCTACGAGCAGTACTTC
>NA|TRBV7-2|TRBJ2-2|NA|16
CASSLDVGSNTGELFF
TGTGCCAGCAGCTTAGATGTTGGCTCCAACACCGGGGAGCTGTTTTTT
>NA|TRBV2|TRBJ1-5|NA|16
CASSEARGRSNQPQHF
TGTGCCAGCAGTGAAGCGAGAGGGAGAAGCAATCAGCCCCAGCATTTT
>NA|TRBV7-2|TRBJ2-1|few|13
CASSRGTDNEQFF
TGTGCCAGCAGCCGCGGGACTGACAATGAGCAGTTCTTC
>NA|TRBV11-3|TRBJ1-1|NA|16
CASSLDDWQGNTEAFF
TGTGCCAGCAGCTTAGATGACTGGCAGGGGAACACTGAAGCTTTCTTT
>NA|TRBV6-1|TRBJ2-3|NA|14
CASTRATSTDTQYF
TGTGCCAGCACCAGGGCTACTAGCACAGATACGCAGTATTTT
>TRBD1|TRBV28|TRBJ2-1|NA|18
CASSLWDYRDRSYNEQFF
TGTGCCAGCAGTTTGTGGGATTACCGGGACAGGTCCTACAATGAGCAGTTCTTC
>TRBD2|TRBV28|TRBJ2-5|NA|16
CASSGLAGDVAETQYF
TGTGCCAGCAGTGGACTAGCGGGAGATGTTGCGGAGACCCAGTACTTC
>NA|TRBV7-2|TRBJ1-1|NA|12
CASSRWSTEAFF
TGTGCCAGCAGCAGATGGAGCACTGAAGCTTTCTTT
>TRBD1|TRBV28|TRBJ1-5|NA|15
CASSYYTGGREPQHF
TGTGCCAGCAGTTATTATACAGGGGGCAGGGAGCCCCAGCATTTT
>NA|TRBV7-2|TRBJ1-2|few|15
CASSLVARRAYGYTF
TGTGCCAGCAGCTTAGTAGCTCGGCGGGCGTATGGCTACACCTTC
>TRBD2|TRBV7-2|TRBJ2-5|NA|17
CASSLQTSGRAAETQYF
TGTGCCAGCAGCTTACAGACTAGCGGGAGGGCCGCAGAGACCCAGTACTTC
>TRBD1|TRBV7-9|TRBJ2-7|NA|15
CASSPWTGDPYEQYF
TGTGCCAGCAGCCCCTGGACAGGGGATCCCTACGAGCAGTACTTC
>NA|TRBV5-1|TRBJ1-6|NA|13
CASSLDWNSPLHF
TGCGCCAGCAGCCTCGACTGGAATTCACCCCTCCACTTT
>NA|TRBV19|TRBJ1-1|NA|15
CASSIKAQGSTEAFF
TGTGCCAGTAGTATAAAGGCACAGGGAAGCACTGAAGCTTTCTTT
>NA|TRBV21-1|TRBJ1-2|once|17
CASNPRKVWGVYYGYTF
TGTGCCAGCAACCCTAGAAAGGTGTGGGGGGTGTACTATGGCTACACCTTC
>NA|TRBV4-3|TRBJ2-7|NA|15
CASSRERQSSYEQYF
TGCGCCAGCAGCCGAGAGAGGCAGAGCTCCTACGAGCAGTACTTC
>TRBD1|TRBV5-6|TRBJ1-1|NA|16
CASSSTGTGVNTEAFF
TGTGCCAGCAGCTCGACCGGGACAGGGGTGAACACTGAAGCTTTCTTT
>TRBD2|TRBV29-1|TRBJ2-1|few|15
CSVEGLAGDPNEQFF
TGCAGCGTTGAGGGACTAGCGGGAGACCCCAATGAGCAGTTCTTC
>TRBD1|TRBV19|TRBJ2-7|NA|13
CASSRDRWYEQYF
TGTGCCAGTAGCCGGGACAGGTGGTACGAGCAGTACTTC
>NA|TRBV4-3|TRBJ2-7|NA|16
CASSQSRATSSYEQYF
TGCGCCAGCAGCCAAAGCAGGGCCACGAGCTCCTACGAGCAGTACTTC
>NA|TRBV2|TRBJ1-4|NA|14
CASREGGRVHELFF
TGTGCCAGCAGGGAAGGTGGGCGTGTCCACGAACTGTTTTTT
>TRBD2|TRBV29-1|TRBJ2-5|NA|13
CSVRPGTTETQYF
TGCAGCGTTAGACCAGGGACTACGGAGACCCAGTACTTC
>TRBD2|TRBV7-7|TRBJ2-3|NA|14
CASSPGTSSDTQYF
TGTGCTAGCAGCCCCGGGACTAGTTCAGATACGCAGTATTTT
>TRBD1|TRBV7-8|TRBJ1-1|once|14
CASRGTGTNTEAFF
TGTGCCAGCAGAGGGACAGGGACGAACACTGAAGCTTTCTTT
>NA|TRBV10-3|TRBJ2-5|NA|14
CAISGEVTKETQYF
TGTGCCATCAGTGGGGAGGTTACCAAAGAGACCCAGTACTTC
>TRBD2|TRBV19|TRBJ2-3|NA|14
CASKASGNTDTQYF
TGTGCCAGTAAAGCTAGCGGGAACACAGATACGCAGTATTTT
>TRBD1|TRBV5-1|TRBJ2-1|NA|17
CASSLYPGTGVRNEQFF
TGCGCCAGCAGCTTGTACCCCGGGACAGGGGTCAGGAATGAGCAGTTCTTC
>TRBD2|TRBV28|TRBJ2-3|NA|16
CASSLGLAGVTDTQYF
TGTGCCAGCAGTCTCGGACTAGCGGGAGTTACAGATACGCAGTATTTT
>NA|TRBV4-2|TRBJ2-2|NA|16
CASSQDWVMRAGELFF
TGTGCCAGCAGCCAAGATTGGGTGATGAGGGCCGGGGAGCTGTTTTTT
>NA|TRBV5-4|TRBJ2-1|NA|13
CASSLQRQDEQFF
TGTGCCAGCAGCTTGCAGCGGCAGGATGAGCAGTTCTTC
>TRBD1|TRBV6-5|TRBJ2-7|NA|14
CASSSRSGQVEQYF
TGTGCCAGCAGTTCCCGTTCGGGACAGGTCGAGCAGTACTTC
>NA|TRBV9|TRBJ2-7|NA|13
CASSVGGPYEQYF
TGTGCCAGCAGCGTTGGCGGGCCCTACGAGCAGTACTTC
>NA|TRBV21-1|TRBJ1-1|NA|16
CASSKALLDRDTEAFF
TGTGCCAGCAGCAAAGCTCTATTGGACAGGGACACTGAAGCTTTCTTT
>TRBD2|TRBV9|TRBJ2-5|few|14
CASSLTSGQETQYF
TGTGCCAGCAGCCTCACTAGCGGCCAAGAGACCCAGTACTTC
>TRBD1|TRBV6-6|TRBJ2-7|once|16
CASLGLTGGPSYEQYF
TGTGCCAGCCTGGGCCTAACAGGGGGCCCTTCCTACGAGCAGTACTTC
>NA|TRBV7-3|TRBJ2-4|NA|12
CASSLVKNIQYF
TGTGCCAGCAGCCTAGTGAAAAACATTCAGTACTTC